Listed below are T cell receptor beta chains from one sample, sequenced in a study of cytomegalovirus exposure and HLA in healthy donors. Libraries were prepared by immunoSEQ multiplex PCR; TCRdb keeps only in-frame clonotypes and omits some of them. Among over 100,000 clones listed, about 62% were seen once. Input material: PBMCs. All receptors come from a human donor in good health. Each CDR3 is given with its conserved first and last residue. A D gene is named only where the DNA matches it firmly. Where a row states a size, it is once, few, many or the class of an expanded clone; other rows omit it.

clone_size	d_call	j_call	v_call	cdr3_aa	cdr3_nt
few	.	TRBJ1-4	TRBV5-1	CASSPLRTGNEKLFF	TGCGCCAGCAGCCCTTTGAGGACGGGGAATGAAAAACTGTTTTTT
once	TRBD2	TRBJ2-1	TRBV11-3	CASSPGLAGPYNEQFF	TGTGCCAGCAGCCCCGGACTAGCCGGACCCTACAATGAGCAGTTCTTC
few	.	TRBJ2-3	TRBV27	CASSITGTLSTDTQYF	TGTGCCAGCAGCATAACAGGAACGTTGAGCACAGATACGCAGTATTTT
few	TRBD2	TRBJ2-7	TRBV2	CASRLSAGLYEQYF	TGTGCCAGCAGACTATCAGCGGGGCTCTACGAGCAGTACTTC
.	TRBD2	TRBJ2-3	TRBV7-2	CASSPGLASDTQYF	TGTGCCAGCAGCCCCGGACTAGCCTCAGATACGCAGTATTTT
.	TRBD2	TRBJ2-1	TRBV19	CASSITSGSREQFF	TGTGCCAGTAGTATTACTAGCGGGAGTCGGGAGCAGTTCTTC
.	TRBD1	TRBJ1-1	TRBV9	CASNREGALRTEAFF	TGTGCCAGCAACCGAGAGGGGGCACTTAGGACTGAAGCTTTCTTT
.	.	TRBJ1-1	TRBV7-2	CASSHKGFSTEAFF	TGTGCCAGCAGTCACAAGGGGTTTTCCACTGAAGCTTTCTTT
.	TRBD2	TRBJ2-7	TRBV6-6	CASSNPLAGVSDEQYF	TGTGCCAGCAGCAACCCTCTAGCGGGAGTTTCTGACGAGCAGTACTTC
.	.	TRBJ2-1	TRBV11-2	CASSLHNEQFF	TGTGCCAGCAGCCTACACAATGAGCAGTTCTTC
.	.	TRBJ1-4	TRBV21-1	CASSKGGGQDEKLFF	TGTGCCAGCAGCAAAGGCGGGGGCCAGGATGAAAAACTGTTTTTT
few	.	TRBJ2-1	TRBV11-2	CASSLLDWGQFF	TGTGCCAGCAGCCTACTGGACTGGGGGCAGTTCTTC
few	TRBD2	TRBJ2-7	TRBV4-1	CASSQVITLAGFIYEQYF	TGCGCCAGCAGCCAAGTCATCACTCTAGCGGGATTTATCTACGAGCAGTACTTC
.	.	TRBJ2-5	TRBV5-6	CASSPLLGRQETQYF	TGTGCCAGCAGCCCCCTACTAGGGCGCCAAGAGACCCAGTACTTC
.	.	TRBJ1-1	TRBV7-8	CASSLAFQAGGTEAFF	TGTGCCAGCAGCTTAGCGTTCCAGGCTGGAGGAACTGAAGCTTTCTTT
.	TRBD1	TRBJ2-2	TRBV7-3	CASSPTGTGSSGELFF	TGTGCCAGCAGCCCCACCGGGACAGGGTCCTCCGGGGAGCTGTTTTTT
.	TRBD1	TRBJ2-7	TRBV29-1	CSVVRAGTGLVF	TGCAGCGTCGTGAGGGCCGGGACAGGGTTGGTATTC